This TCR beta chain is from a study of blood T cell repertoires in COVID-19. After removal of 0 bases from V and 4 bases from J, the junction contained 7 bases not matched to a gene. The CDR3 length is 16 residues. CDR1 SGHRS and CDR2 YFSETQ come from the germline V gene. In the authors' workflow: Counts of nucleated cells, estimated from reference gene primer amplification, were obtained. Method: immunoSEQ multiplex PCR; TCRdb's copy keeps in-frame clones and lacks some. V and J calls and clone size follow that table, whereas D and trimming were derived from the DNA. The sample holds approximately 260,000 clones; 70% to 90% are singletons and the top ten take approximately 4%.

Sequencing used peripheral blood. The receptor was isolated from a man aged 18 to 30 with active or convalescent COVID-19. This sequence joins TRBV5-1 and TRBJ1-2; 9 bases are shared with TRBD1. CDR3 amino acids: CASSLDTGGLFYGYTF. The CDR3 DNA reads TGCGCCAGCAGCTTGGATACAGGGGGCCTCTTCTATGGCTACACCTTC.